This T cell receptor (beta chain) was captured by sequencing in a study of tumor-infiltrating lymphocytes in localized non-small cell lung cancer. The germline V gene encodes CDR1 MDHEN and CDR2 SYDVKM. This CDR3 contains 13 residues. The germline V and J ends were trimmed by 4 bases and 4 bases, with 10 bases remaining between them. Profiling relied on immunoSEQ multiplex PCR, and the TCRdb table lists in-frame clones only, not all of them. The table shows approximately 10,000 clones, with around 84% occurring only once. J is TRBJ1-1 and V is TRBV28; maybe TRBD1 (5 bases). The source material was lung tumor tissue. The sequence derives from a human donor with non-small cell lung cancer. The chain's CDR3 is CASSWDVLTEAFF. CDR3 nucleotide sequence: TGTGCCAGCAGTTGGGACGTGCTCACTGAAGCTTTCTTT.